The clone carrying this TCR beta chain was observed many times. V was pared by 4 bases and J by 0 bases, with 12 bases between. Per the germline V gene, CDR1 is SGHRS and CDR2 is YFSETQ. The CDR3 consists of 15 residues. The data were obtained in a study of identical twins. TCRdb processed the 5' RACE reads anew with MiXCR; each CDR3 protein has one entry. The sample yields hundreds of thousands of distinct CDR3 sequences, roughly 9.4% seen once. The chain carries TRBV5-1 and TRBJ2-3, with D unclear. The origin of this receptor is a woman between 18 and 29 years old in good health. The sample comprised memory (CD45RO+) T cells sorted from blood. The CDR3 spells CASSVRPTSTDTQYF. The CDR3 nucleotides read TGCGCCAGCAGCGTAAGACCAACTAGCACAGATACGCAGTATTTT.